This TCR beta chain stems from a study of T-cell reconstitution after alpha-beta-depleted transplantation in children. Preparation of the TCRbeta library involved a method that used unique molecular identifiers. TCRdb re-called the PCR reads with MiXCR, one entry per CDR3 protein. The data contain about 540,000 distinct CDR3 sequences, 15% to 20% of them singletons. Sequenced here: PBMCs from the stem cell graft donor, sampled from the stem cell graft. This clonotype was sampled from a human donor who donated a stem cell graft to a child with acute lymphoblastic leukemia.

The CDR3: CASSSRILGDEQFF. The CDR3 coding sequence is TGTGCCAGCAGCTCCAGGATCCTAGGGGATGAGCAGTTCTTC. J is TRBJ2-1 and V is TRBV11-3; TRBD1 is a possible D gene (5 bases). Germline CDR1 reads SGHNT; CDR2 reads YENEEA. CDR3 size: 14 residues. V was clipped by 4 bases and J by 8 bases, with 15 bases between them. Full variable domain (missing parts from reference TRBV11-3 and TRBJ2-1): EAGVVQSPRYKIIEKKQPVAFWCNPISGHNTLYWYLQNLGQGPELLIRYENEEAVDDSQLPKDRFSAERLKGVDSTLKIQPAELGDSAVYLCASSSRILGDEQFFGPGTRLTVL.